What follows describes a single T cell receptor (beta chain). This specimen comes from a study of blood T cell repertoires in COVID-19. Turning to the study itself: PBMCs, B-cell-depleted T cells, or T cells were the source of the cDNA or gDNA that made up the material.

Authors' analysis steps: For nucleated cells, counts were estimated from reference gene primer amplification. TCRdb's table, derived via immunoSEQ multiplex PCR, lists solely in-frame clones and lacks some. D and trimming come from the DNA, and the V and J calls and clone size come from that table. This sample has fewer than 200,000 clones, with approximately 79% found just once. CDR3 length: 15 residues. V shed 2 bases and J shed 0 bases, with 8 bases lying between them. Germline CDR1 reads ENHRY; CDR2 reads SYGVKD. The rearrangement links TRBV10-3 to TRBJ2-1, with unresolved D. The sequence came from a woman in her sixties with acute COVID-19. The specimen sequenced was PBMCs or T cells enriched from blood (not recorded which). The CDR3 is CAISEGPSSYNEQFF. The CDR3, as DNA: TGTGCCATCAGTGAGGGCCCTAGCTCCTACAATGAGCAGTTCTTC.